This paragraph reports one T cell receptor (beta chain). The target of this receptor is not known. No qualities accompany the bases; no much larger clone lies one base away. TCR CDR3 regions were amplified from genomic DNA by multiplex PCR using the deep immunoSEQ assay. For each cell subset, the extracted genomic DNA was distributed evenly across all wells of several immunoSEQ 96-well plates, and each plate served as one replicate. For sorted subsets, 200 to 250 ng genomic DNA, equal to some 30,000 T cell genomes, was loaded into each replicate PCR. Purified libraries were measured with a Qubit 3.0 fluorometer, size-checked on a Bioanalyzer 2100, and measured again with the KAPA Library Quantification kit. Every immunoSEQ 96-well plate was sequenced on a separate single-read 150-cycle Illumina NextSeq 550 flow cell. In the original analysis: Because only junctional sequences without quality scores were contained in the immunoSEQ output, filtering matching that applied to full-length reads could not be performed. Sequences were annotated with PyIR, a Python wrapper for IgBLAST v1.9, using IMGT germline references to assign V/J genes and CDR3. Reads were removed for weak V/J assignments (E-value above 1e-6), missing CDR3, stop codons, out-of-frame junctions, or ambiguous translated residues. V3J clonotypes were defined as sequences sharing an identical inferred V gene, J gene, and CDR3 amino acid sequence. To compute the percentage overlap between repertoires, the number of shared unique clonotypes was divided by the size of the smaller repertoire. Three approaches were used to assess repertoire richness: RTK rarefaction, the Chao1 estimator, and Recon v2.1 estimates of unobserved clonotypes. OLGA was used to compute generation probabilities for all TCRbeta clonotypes that the gDNA method yielded from a few donors. Here the immuneACCESS table is served through TCRdb, limited to in-frame sequences with V and J called. Missing clones are a known gap in these copies; in checked studies unresolved V genes cover under half, and the rest lacks a known reason. That table supplies the V and J calls and clone size; D and trimming were determined from the DNA. The sample contains 2 million to 2.5 million clones, 92% of them found a single time. The top ten constitute approximately 0.41% of the sample.

Healthy HIV-negative adults with no recently reported acute infections or vaccinations were included as donors. Only Caucasian adults living in Nashville, Tennessee, USA were represented among the donors. CD4+ T cells were enriched by magnetic negative selection; naive cells were then positively selected on CD45RA, and the negative fraction formed the memory subset. Blood was obtained by leukapheresis, after which PBMCs were separated by Ficoll-Histopaque density gradient centrifugation and cryopreserved in liquid nitrogen vapor phase. Purity and quantity of every magnetically sorted T cell population were checked by analytical flow cytometry. Genomic DNA was isolated from every sorted fraction and measured by UV absorbance on a Nanodrop 2000c. The sample is drawn from a study of shared clonotypes between healthy human individuals (dated by TCRdb to the early 2020s). Study-level background: Two women and a few men aged 18 to 49 years were included in the cohort. Each donor's leukapheresis produced roughly between about 0.85 and 10 billion PBMCs. To increase sequencing depth and limit assay-specific biases, different laboratories used diverse techniques to prepare libraries and sequence TCR repertoires. Per donor, three plates each were used for CD4 naive and CD4 memory, two for CD8 naive, and one for CD8 memory. To estimate repertoire size and how much clonotypes are shared between individuals, the study performed deep sequencing of blood TCR repertoires from a few healthy adults. Broad study findings and their caveats: Pairwise subsampling indicated that sequencing depth was expected to affect the degree of clonotype sharing among donors. Only blood was sampled, and tissue TCR repertoires likely differ from those in blood. Clonotypes shared by all four sorted-subset donors showed higher generation probabilities than non-shared clonotypes. Rarefaction of sorted-subset datasets indicated incomplete sequencing despite the large sequencing depth. About 5% of naive CD4, roughly 3.6% of naive CD8, roughly 2.4% of memory CD4, and roughly 0.4% of memory CD8 clonotypes were shared across a few donors. Naive subsets generally had larger estimated clonotype richness than memory subsets did. Because the study included only a small number of donors, the genetic and exposure-history diversity represented was limited.

This clonotype originated in a man younger than 30 in good health. Some clones in this sample may be carry-over from other donors' samples. Sequencing was done on a sample of naive CD4+ T cells from PBMCs. According to the study, the label for this sample's cell subset or site signals: CD45RA+ positively selected.

The sequenced DNA is TGTGCCAGCAGCCAAGTTGGGACCGGGACTCTCGGCGAGCAGTACTTC. This yields the protein CASSQVGTGTLGEQYF. The sequence is built from TRBV14 and TRBJ2-7; the D segment could be TRBD2, given 6 matching bases. Via the germline V gene, CDR1 is SGHDN and CDR2 FVKESK. Trimming removed 1 base from V and 6 bases from J, leaving 19 bases between the germline ends. CDR3 length: 16 amino acids, cysteine to phenylalanine. The DNA shown is the 48-base CDR3, in frame from base 1.